This T cell receptor beta chain was observed in a study of vaccination effects on CD4 cells after COVID-19 (dated by TCRdb to the early 2020s). Background for the entire study: To identify antigen-specific CD4+ T cell clonotypes by their expansion, the ViraFEST assay first stimulated PBMC with viral peptide pools and then applied TCR sequencing. Post-vaccine samples across the study were collected a median of 72 days after the second dose, with a range of 14 to 241. Approximately 2 million PBMC per well were cultured in IMDM with roughly 5% human AB serum, 10 IU/ml IL-2 and gentamicin, plus 10 ug/ml peptides. SARS-CoV-2 spike-specific CD4+ TCR repertoires were compared before and after mRNA vaccination in COVID-19 convalescent patients and in infection-naive vaccine recipients. A total of some eleven COVID-19 convalescent patients and a few SARS-CoV-2-naive healthy vaccine recipients were included in the full study. Cultures from other donors in the study were sequenced using the Oncomine TCR Beta short-read assay on an Illumina iSeq 100.

Results and caveats for the whole study, not just this receptor: Only a small number of convalescent patients were included, and no early post-infection timepoints were available, which limited the study. Marked clonal contraction was observed in both infection-induced and vaccine-induced clones at late post-vaccination timepoints, consistent with waning T cell responses. In healthy vaccine recipients, vaccine-induced clones were almost all SARS-CoV-2 mono-reactive, with only 1 of 255 cross-reactive with common cold coronaviruses.

The germline V gene (reference sequence) specifies LGHDT as CDR1 and YNNKEL as CDR2. Trimming costs V 2 bases and J 1 base, and their ends lie 9 bases apart. The CDR3 contains 16 residues, cysteine and phenylalanine counted. The CDR3 DNA has 48 bases and is translated from base 1. After less than 13 days of culture, CD4+ T cells were isolated with the EasySep CD4+ T cell isolation kit. Two doses of either the BNT162b2 or the mRNA-1273 mRNA SARS-CoV-2 vaccine were administered to participants. Healthy vaccine recipients had no prior SARS-CoV-2 infection, confirmed by negative nucleocapsid antibodies before and after vaccination. On days 3 and 7, half of the culture medium was replaced with fresh IL-2-containing medium. Unless noted otherwise, every peptide stimulation condition was cultured in triplicate wells. PBMC were separated from whole blood using Ficoll-Paque Plus gradient centrifugation and were then either cryopreserved at -140C or used fresh. The QIAamp micro DNA kit was used to extract genomic DNA from the cultured CD4+ T cells.

The library was generated by the immunoSEQ multiplex PCR assay. DNA from the CD4+ T cells that had been cultured and isolated underwent TCR beta CDR3 sequencing. In the source study's methods: Non-productive TCR sequences were discarded, and reads were trimmed to the CDR3 region, with only CDR3s of 7 or more amino acids retained. Antigen-specific clonotypes were identified with the MANAFEST web app by comparing expansion in peptide wells against reference cultures. To be called positive, a clone needed expansion at FDR<0.05 compared with the reference and with all other wells, an odds ratio greater than 5, and a frequency greater than 0.1% in two replicate wells. A clonotype was called cross-reactive if it was significantly expanded both in SARS-CoV-2 spike wells and in at least one common cold coronavirus spike condition. Levenshtein distance calculated with the stringdist R package was used to assess CDR3 similarity, and unrooted trees were constructed with ape in R 3.6.1. The table comes from immuneACCESS by way of TCRdb, which keeps in-frame sequences with V and J called. Part of the clones is missing from these tables; in studies checked, under half for an unresolved V gene and the rest for unknown reasons. V and J calls and clone size are as listed in that table; D and trimming were resolved from the DNA. A total of 40,000 to 45,000 clones appear in this sample, around two thirds of them only once. The ten largest make up 6.5% to 8.5% of the sample.

Worth noting for this clone: No antigen is known for it. Base quality data are lacking; no much larger clone is found one base away.

This receptor was identified in a human donor who received a COVID-19 vaccine. In this chain, TRBV3-1 (or the pseudogene TRBV3-2) is recombined with TRBJ2-6; tentative D gene TRBD1, with 5 bases matching. Source: CD4+ T cells from PBMCs cultured without peptide, taken after COVID-19 vaccination. The DNA sequence reads TGTGCCAGCAGCCAATCAGGGCGTTCTGGGGCCAACGTCCTGACTTTC. This gives the protein CASSQSGRSGANVLTF.